The 8 T cell receptor beta chains given below trace back to one sample, sequenced in a study of CD8+ T cells in alopecia areata. Extracted from the samples, RNA was reverse transcribed into cDNA to serve as the sequencing template. The repertoire was sequenced with immunoSEQ multiplex PCR; TCRdb's copy has only in-frame clones and lacks some. The repertoire holds some 200,000 clones, with about three fifths as singletons. Treatment given: oral pan-JAK inhibitor, 5-10 mg twice daily. The source material was CD4+ T cells sorted from blood, sampled at week 24, from a patient treated with tofacitinib. The receptors stem from a human donor with alopecia areata.

A few counts support this clone. This rearrangement joins TRBV27 to TRBJ2-5; D gene uncertain. Germline assignment: CDR1 MNHEY and CDR2 SMNVEV (reference sequence). V was pared by 4 bases and J by 5 bases, with 14 bases between. The CDR3 spans 14 residues. CDR3 in DNA: TGTGCCAGCAGTTCTCAGGTTCGGTTCGAGACCCAGTACTTC. Translation gives CASSSQVRFETQYF.

This clone was counted only a few times. The chain recombines TRBV7-2 with TRBJ2-5, with 10 nucleotides matching TRBD2. The germline V gene encodes CDR1 SGHTA and CDR2 FQGNSA. Trimming took 2 bases from V and 5 from J; bases not matched to a gene: 5. There are 15 residues in the CDR3. The CDR3 DNA sequence: TGTGCCAGCAGCTTACCTAGCGGGGGCCCGGAGACCCAGTACTTC. Its protein product is CASSLPSGGPETQYF.

This chain links TRBV5-1 with TRBJ2-5; no definite D call. The CDR3 has 14 residues. Germline CDR1 is SGHRS and CDR2 is YFSETQ. The V end was cut by 5 bases, the J end by 5 bases, with 16 bases between. In DNA, the CDR3 is TGCGCCAGCAGATTTAATACAGCTTCCGAGACCCAGTACTTC. Translated, it gives CASRFNTASETQYF.

The CDR3 DNA is TGTGCCAGCAGCGCGGCAGGGTCGGGCTACGAGCAGTACTTC. Translation: CASSAAGSGYEQYF. V gene TRBV9 combines with J gene TRBJ2-7; perhaps TRBD1 as D (5 bases). The CDR3 is made up of 14 amino acids. The germline gives CDR1 SGDLS, CDR2 YYNGEE. Between the trimmed V and J ends, which lost 3 bases and 3 bases, there was a span of 13 bases.

The chain joins TRBV4-1 to TRBJ2-5; 8 bases fit TRBD2. This CDR3 has 16 amino acids. The germline gives CDR1 MGHRA, CDR2 YSYEKL. J lost 0 bases, V lost 3 bases, and 6 bases had no gene match. CDR3 sequence (DNA): TGCGCCAGCAGCCAGGGGACTAGAATGAACCAAGAGACCCAGTACTTC. Protein sequence: CASSQGTRMNQETQYF.

This chain connects TRBV5-4 to TRBJ2-5; no reliable D call. Germline lookup yields CDR1 SGHNT and CDR2 YYREEE (reference sequence). This CDR3 has 14 residues. Between the trimmed V and J ends, which lost 1 base and 5 bases, there was a span of 12 bases. This chain's CDR3 is CASSLSPLGETQYF. CDR3 DNA: TGTGCCAGCAGCTTGTCCCCCCTGGGGGAGACCCAGTACTTC.

The rearrangement joins TRBV7-8 to TRBJ1-1; 7 bases match TRBD1. With 0 bases clipped from V and 2 bases from J, the junction kept 3 bases outside the gene matches. There are 15 residues in the CDR3. Germline CDR1 reads SGHVS; CDR2 reads FQNEAQ. CDR3 sequence: CASSLAGQRNTEAFF. Here the CDR3 DNA reads TGTGCCAGCAGCTTAGCGGGACAGAGAAACACTGAAGCTTTCTTT.

The chain employs TRBV10-3 and TRBJ1-1; D remains unclear. The CDR3 is 13 residues long. Trimming took 3 bases from V and 2 from J, leaving 7 bases between them. Per the germline V gene, CDR1 is ENHRY and CDR2 is SYGVKD. CDR3 in amino acids: CAISDARNTEAFF. DNA of the CDR3: TGTGCCATCAGTGACGCCAGAAACACTGAAGCTTTCTTT.